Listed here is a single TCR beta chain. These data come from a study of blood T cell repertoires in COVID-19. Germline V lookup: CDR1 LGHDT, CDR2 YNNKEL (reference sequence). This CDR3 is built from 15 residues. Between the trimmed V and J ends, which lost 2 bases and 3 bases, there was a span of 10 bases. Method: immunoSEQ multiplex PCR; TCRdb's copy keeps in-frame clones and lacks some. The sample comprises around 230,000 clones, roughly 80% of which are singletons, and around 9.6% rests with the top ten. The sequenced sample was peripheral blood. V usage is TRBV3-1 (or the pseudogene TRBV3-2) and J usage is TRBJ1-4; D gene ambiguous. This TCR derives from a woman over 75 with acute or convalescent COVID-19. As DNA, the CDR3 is TGTGCCAGCAGCCAAATCAGGATCTCTAATGAAAAACTGTTTTTT. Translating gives CASSQIRISNEKLFF.